This is a list of T cell receptor beta chains from one sample in a study of blood T cell repertoires in COVID-19. This table comes from immunoSEQ multiplex PCR, and its TCRdb copy is limited to in-frame clones, with some not included. The sample lists about 49,000 clones, about 88% occurring once. Sequencing was carried out using peripheral blood. These TCRs come from a man between 40 and 49 years old with active COVID-19. Each CDR3 is given with its conserved first and last residue. D genes are given only for firm matches. The size entry is marked missing in some rows and otherwise reads once, few, many or a size class.

cdr3_aa,cdr3_nt,v_call,cdr3_length,j_call,clone_size,d_call
CASSPTQRETNEQYF,TGTGCCAGCAGCCCAACCCAGCGGGAGACGAACGAGCAGTACTTC,TRBV7-9,15,TRBJ2-7,NA,TRBD2
CASSREACPYGYTF,TGTGCCAGCAGCAGAGAAGCCTGCCCCTATGGCTACACCTTC,TRBV21-1,14,TRBJ1-2,NA,NA
CASSVDLRGMGYTF,TGTGCCAGCAGCGTAGATCTCCGGGGTATGGGCTACACCTTC,TRBV9,14,TRBJ1-2,NA,NA
CASSYSGTGNYGYTF,TGTGCCAGCAGTTACTCCGGGACAGGGAACTATGGCTACACCTTC,TRBV6-5,15,TRBJ1-2,NA,TRBD1
CASSYSDGPGTEAFF,TGTGCCAGCAGTTACTCCGACGGCCCGGGGACTGAAGCTTTCTTT,TRBV6-5,15,TRBJ1-1,NA,NA
CASSSTVGGEAFF,TGTGCCAGCAGCTCCACCGTCGGGGGTGAAGCTTTCTTT,TRBV5-5,13,TRBJ1-1,once,NA
CASSQDKGEGREQFF,TGCGCCAGCAGCCAAGATAAGGGAGAGGGCCGTGAGCAGTTCTTC,TRBV4-1,15,TRBJ2-1,NA,NA
CASSFTGFTEAFF,TGTGCCAGCAGTTTTACGGGTTTCACTGAAGCTTTCTTT,TRBV27,13,TRBJ1-1,NA,NA
CATSEGPGTGTNTEAFF,TGTGCCACCAGTGAAGGTCCCGGGACAGGGACGAACACTGAAGCTTTCTTT,TRBV24-1,17,TRBJ1-1,NA,TRBD1
CASSVTGTYSYEQYF,TGTGCCAGTAGTGTTACCGGGACTTACTCCTACGAGCAGTACTTC,TRBV19,15,TRBJ2-7,NA,NA
CAISAGESEYGYTF,TGTGCCATCAGTGCAGGGGAGAGTGAATATGGCTACACCTTC,TRBV10-3,14,TRBJ1-2,NA,NA
CASSFGQRETQYF,TGTGCCAGCAGTTTCGGACAGCGGGAGACCCAGTACTTC,TRBV12-3/TRBV12-4,13,TRBJ2-5,NA,NA
CASSLSGHRSYEQYF,TGTGCCAGCAGCTTGTCGGGACACCGATCCTACGAGCAGTACTTC,TRBV5-8,15,TRBJ2-7,NA,NA
CASSSNSASYNEQFF,TGTGCCAGTAGTTCTAATAGCGCATCCTACAATGAGCAGTTCTTC,TRBV19,15,TRBJ2-1,few,NA
CASSERDTGELFF,TGTGCCAGCTCAGAACGAGACACCGGGGAGCTGTTTTTT,TRBV18,13,TRBJ2-2,few,NA
CASSPEGLAGKGDEQFF,TGCGCCAGCAGCCCGGAGGGACTAGCGGGAAAGGGGGATGAGCAGTTCTTC,TRBV5-1,17,TRBJ2-1,NA,TRBD2
CARVTLTSGRAYEQYF,TGTGCCAGGGTGACCCTGACTAGCGGGAGGGCCTACGAGCAGTACTTC,TRBV6-4,16,TRBJ2-7,NA,TRBD2
CASSYSSSGFPGELFF,TGTGCCAGCAGTTACTCGTCTAGTGGTTTCCCCGGGGAGCTGTTTTTT,TRBV6-6,16,TRBJ2-2,NA,NA
CASSRSRDRDSPLHF,TGTGCCAGCAGCCGGTCCCGGGACAGGGATTCACCCCTCCACTTT,TRBV28,15,TRBJ1-6,few,TRBD1
CSVEGTSYNEQFF,TGCAGCGTTGAGGGGACTAGCTACAATGAGCAGTTCTTC,TRBV29-1,13,TRBJ2-1,once,TRBD2
CASSIGGSPREKLFF,TGTGCCAGTAGTATAGGAGGGAGCCCTAGAGAAAAACTGTTTTTT,TRBV19,15,TRBJ1-4,once,NA
CSVGGRDGNTIYF,TGCAGCGTTGGTGGCAGGGATGGAAACACCATATATTTT,TRBV29-1,13,TRBJ1-3,NA,NA
CASSEARGTQYF,TGTGCCAGCAGCGAGGCCAGGGGGACCCAGTACTTC,TRBV9,12,TRBJ2-5,NA,NA
CASSPRTGGFGGYTF,TGTGCCAGCAGCCCGCGGACAGGGGGCTTTGGGGGCTACACCTTC,TRBV3-1/TRBV3-2,15,TRBJ1-2,NA,TRBD1
CASSLNRGRSVEQYF,TGTGCCAGCAGCCTAAACAGGGGGAGGTCTGTCGAGCAGTACTTC,TRBV28,15,TRBJ2-7,NA,TRBD1